Below are 11 T cell receptor beta chains sequenced from a single sample in a study of blood T cell repertoires in COVID-19. The table came from immunoSEQ multiplex PCR; TCRdb's copy has only in-frame clones and leaves some out. The sample lists about 410,000 clones; approximately 90% were seen once. Sequencing was done on a sample of peripheral blood. The receptors come from a woman in her 40s with COVID-19, enrolled during active disease.

DNA for the CDR3: TGTGCCAGCAGCGAGCTAGCGGTCGGAGTCCGCACAGATACGCAGTATTTT. It is translated as CASSELAVGVRTDTQYF. The rearrangement joins TRBV9 to TRBJ2-3, with TRBD2 matching over 7 bases. Germline lookup yields CDR1 SGDLS and CDR2 YYNGEE. The trim removed 3 bases at V and 1 base at J, leaving 11 bases unmatched. The CDR3 spans 17 residues.

V gene TRBV9 combines with J gene TRBJ2-2; 10 bases fit TRBD1. After removal of 2 bases from V and 4 bases from J, the junction contained 5 bases not matched to a gene. Germline CDR1 reads SGDLS; CDR2 reads YYNGEE. The CDR3 runs 16 residues. CDR3 nucleotide sequence: TGTGCCAGCAGCGTCGGGTGGGACAGGGGCACCGGGGAGCTGTTTTTT. Translated: CASSVGWDRGTGELFF.

The rearrangement links TRBV15 to TRBJ2-7, with unresolved D. Trimming pared 0 bases from V and 4 bases from J, leaving 4 bases between. The CDR3 has 12 amino acids. CDR1 and CDR2 from the germline V gene are LNHNV and YYDKDF (reference sequence). The CDR3 coding sequence is TGTGCCACCAGCAGAGATACTTACGAGCAGTACTTC. It yields the protein CATSRDTYEQYF. Drawing the rest from reference TRBV15 and TRBJ2-7, the complete variable domain is DAMVIQNPRYQVTQFGKPVTLSCSQTLNHNVMYWYQQKSSQAPKLLFHYYDKDFNNEADTPDNFQSRRPNTSFCFLDIRSPGLGDTAMYLCATSRDTYEQYFGPGTRLTVT.

The chain couples TRBV6-2 or TRBV6-3 to TRBJ1-1; 8 bases agree with TRBD1. CDR1 and CDR2 from the germline V gene are MNHEY and SVGEGT. The CDR3 covers 16 residues. The V gene end was trimmed by 5 bases and the J gene end by 1 base; junction bases not matched to a gene: 9. The CDR3 loop reads CASSDRGPSTNTEAFF. The CDR3 nucleotides read TGTGCCAGCAGTGACAGGGGCCCTTCAACGAACACTGAAGCTTTCTTT.

The gene calls are TRBV29-1 and TRBJ1-2; the match to TRBD1 covers 7 bases. Germline V CDR1 and CDR2: SQVTM, ANQGSEA. The CDR3 spans 12 residues. The ends lost 7 bases at V and 8 bases at J; junction bases unmatched: 10. The CDR3 reads CSAGGAWAGYTF. Written as DNA, the CDR3 is TGCAGCGCAGGGGGTGCATGGGCCGGCTACACCTTC.

This chain connects TRBV7-2 to TRBJ1-2; D ambiguous. V shed 3 bases and J shed 2 bases, with 4 bases lying between them. The germline V gene has CDR1 SGHTA and CDR2 FQGNSA. The CDR3 covers 12 residues. CDR3 amino acids: CASSFSNYGYTF. The CDR3 DNA reads TGTGCCAGCAGCTTCTCGAACTATGGCTACACCTTC.

This chain links TRBV30 with TRBJ1-1, with a tentative D call TRBD1 (6 bases). The V gene lost 5 bases and the J gene lost 1 base, with 11 bases spanning the gap. Per the germline V gene, CDR1 is GTSNPN and CDR2 is SVGIG (reference sequence). The CDR3 totals 13 residues. The CDR3 loop reads CAWVRTANTEAFF. The CDR3 DNA follows: TGTGCCTGGGTCCGGACAGCGAACACTGAAGCTTTCTTT. Looking up the rest from reference TRBV30 and TRBJ1-1 gives the full variable domain: SQTIHQWPATLVQPVGSPLSLECTVEGTSNPNLYWYRQAAGRGLQLLFYSVGIGQISSEVPQNLSASRPQDRQFILSSKKLLLSDSGFYLCAWVRTANTEAFFGQGTRLTVV.

CDR3 nucleotide sequence: TGTGCCAGCACCAACGACAGGGCTGAGACCCAGTACTTC. The encoded protein is CASTNDRAETQYF. This chain joins TRBV7-2 and TRBJ2-5; 7 bases are a match to TRBD1. The CDR3 totals 13 residues. V was pared by 7 bases and J by 5 bases, with 7 bases of the junction left unmatched. Germline V gene data show CDR1 as SGHTA and CDR2 as FQGNSA.

The V gene is TRBV24-1, the J gene TRBJ2-2, with D possibly TRBD2 on 6 matching bases. V lost 5 bases and J 4 bases, leaving 10 bases between the germline ends. From germline, CDR1 is KGHDR and CDR2 SFDVKD. The CDR3 contains 14 residues. The CDR3 bases are TGTGCCACCAGTGTTTCCGGGGGCACCGGGGAGCTGTTTTTT. Amino acids: CATSVSGGTGELFF.

This clone was counted a single time. V and J are TRBV18 and TRBJ2-3; 8 bases map to TRBD1. The germline V gene has CDR1 KGHSH and CDR2 LQKENI. J was trimmed by 1 base and V by 6 bases; bases with no gene match: 0. The CDR3 contains 13 residues. CDR3 DNA: TGTGCCAGCTCGACAGGGGGCACAGATACGCAGTATTTT. Translation: CASSTGGTDTQYF.

The V and J genes are TRBV4-3 and TRBJ1-5, with D perhaps matching TRBD1 (6 bases). V gave up 1 base and J gave up 2 bases, with 9 bases separating them. This CDR3 has 15 residues. Germline lookup yields CDR1 LGHNA and CDR2 YSLEER. The CDR3 sequence: CASSQGRGGNQPQHF. The CDR3 DNA reads TGCGCCAGCAGCCAAGGCAGGGGCGGCAATCAGCCCCAGCATTTT.